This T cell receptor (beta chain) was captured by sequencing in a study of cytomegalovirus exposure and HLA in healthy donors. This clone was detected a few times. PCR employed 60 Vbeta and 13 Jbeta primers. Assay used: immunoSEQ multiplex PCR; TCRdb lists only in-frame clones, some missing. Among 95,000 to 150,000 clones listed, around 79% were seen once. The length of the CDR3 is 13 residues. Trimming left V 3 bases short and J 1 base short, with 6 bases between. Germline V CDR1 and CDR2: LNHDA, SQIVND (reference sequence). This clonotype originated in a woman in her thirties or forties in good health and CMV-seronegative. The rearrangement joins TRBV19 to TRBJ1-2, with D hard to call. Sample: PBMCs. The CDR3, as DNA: TGTGCCAGTAGTATCGGCGGTAACTATGGCTACACCTTC. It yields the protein CASSIGGNYGYTF.